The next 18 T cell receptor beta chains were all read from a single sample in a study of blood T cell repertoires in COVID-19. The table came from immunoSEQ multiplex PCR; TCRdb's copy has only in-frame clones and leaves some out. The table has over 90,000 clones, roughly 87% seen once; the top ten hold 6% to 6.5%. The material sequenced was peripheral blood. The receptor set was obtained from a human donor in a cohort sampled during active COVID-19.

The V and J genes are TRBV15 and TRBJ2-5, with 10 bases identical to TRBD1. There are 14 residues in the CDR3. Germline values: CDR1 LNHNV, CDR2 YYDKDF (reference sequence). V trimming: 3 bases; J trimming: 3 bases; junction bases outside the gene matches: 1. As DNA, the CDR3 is TGTGCCACCAGCAGCGGGACAGGGGAAGAGACCCAGTACTTC. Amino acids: CATSSGTGEETQYF.

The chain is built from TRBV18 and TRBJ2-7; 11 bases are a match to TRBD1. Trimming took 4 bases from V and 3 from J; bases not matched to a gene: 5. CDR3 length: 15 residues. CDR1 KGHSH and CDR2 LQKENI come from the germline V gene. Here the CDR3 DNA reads TGTGCCAGCTCACGACCGGGACAGGGGGGCTACGAGCAGTACTTC. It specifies CASSRPGQGGYEQYF. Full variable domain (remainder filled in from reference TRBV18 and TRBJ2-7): NAGVMQNPRHLVRRRGQEARLRCSPMKGHSHVYWYRQLPEEGLKFMVYLQKENIIDESGMPKERFSAEFPKEGPSILRIQQVVRGDSAAYFCASSRPGQGGYEQYFGPGTRLTVT.

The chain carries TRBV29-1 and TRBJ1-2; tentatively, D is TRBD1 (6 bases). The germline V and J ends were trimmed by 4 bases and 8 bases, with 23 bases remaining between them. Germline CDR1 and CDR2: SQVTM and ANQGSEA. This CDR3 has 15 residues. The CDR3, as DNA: TGCAGCGTTGCCCCTCTGAACAGGGCCTTGGGGGGCTACACCTTC. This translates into CSVAPLNRALGGYTF. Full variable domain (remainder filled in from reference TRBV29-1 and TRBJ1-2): SAVISQKPSRDICQRGTSLTIQCQVDSQVTMMFWYRQQPGQSLTLIATANQGSEATYESGFVIDKFPISRPNLTFSTLTVSNMSPEDSSIYLCSVAPLNRALGGYTFGSGTRLTVV.

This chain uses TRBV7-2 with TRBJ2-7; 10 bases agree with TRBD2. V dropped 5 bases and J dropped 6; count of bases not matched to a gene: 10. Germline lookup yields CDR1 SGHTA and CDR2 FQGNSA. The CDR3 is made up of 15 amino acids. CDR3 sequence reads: CASSARTSGVFEQYF. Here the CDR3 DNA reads TGTGCCAGCAGCGCCCGGACTAGCGGAGTTTTCGAGCAGTACTTC.

In nucleotides, the CDR3 is TGCAGCGTTGAAGGATCCAGCGGGAGTTACGAGCAGTACTTC. Its protein is CSVEGSSGSYEQYF. The genes are TRBV29-1 and TRBJ2-7; TRBD2 aligns across 8 bases. CDR1 and CDR2 from the germline V gene are SQVTM and ANQGSEA. Trimming at V came to 1 base and at J to 4 bases, leaving 6 bases not matched to a gene. The CDR3 covers 14 residues.

CDR3 sequence: CASSIQARTGVLNTEAFF. CDR3 DNA: TGTGCCAGCAGCATACAGGCGCGGACAGGGGTACTGAACACTGAAGCTTTCTTT. The chain has TRBV5-5 and TRBJ1-1; TRBD1 aligns across 9 bases. The germline V gene encodes CDR1 SGHKS and CDR2 YYEKEE (reference sequence). V was clipped by 4 bases and J by 0 bases; unmatched bases: 13. CDR3 size: 18 residues.

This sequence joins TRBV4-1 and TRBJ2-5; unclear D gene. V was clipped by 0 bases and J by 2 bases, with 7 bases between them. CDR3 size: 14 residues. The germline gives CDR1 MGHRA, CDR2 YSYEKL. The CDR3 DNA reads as TGCGCCAGCAGCCAAGACTCAGGTCAAGAGACCCAGTACTTC. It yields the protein CASSQDSGQETQYF.

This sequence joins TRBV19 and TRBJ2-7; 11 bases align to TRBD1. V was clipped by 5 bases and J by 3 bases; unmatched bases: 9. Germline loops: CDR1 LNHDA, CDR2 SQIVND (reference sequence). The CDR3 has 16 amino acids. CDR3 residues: CASSSSSGTGGYEQYF. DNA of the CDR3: TGTGCCAGTAGTTCCTCCTCCGGGACAGGGGGCTACGAGCAGTACTTC.

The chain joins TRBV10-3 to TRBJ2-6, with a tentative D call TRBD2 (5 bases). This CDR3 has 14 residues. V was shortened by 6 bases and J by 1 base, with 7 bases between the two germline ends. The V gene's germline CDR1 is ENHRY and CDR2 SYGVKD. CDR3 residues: CAIRADSGANVLTF. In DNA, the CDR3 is TGTGCCATCAGAGCGGATTCTGGGGCCAACGTCCTGACTTTC.

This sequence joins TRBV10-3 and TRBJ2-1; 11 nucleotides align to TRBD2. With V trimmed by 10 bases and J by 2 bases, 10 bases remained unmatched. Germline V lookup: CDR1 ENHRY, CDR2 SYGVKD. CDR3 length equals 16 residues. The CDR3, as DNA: TGTGCCACTTTGGTCGATAGCGGGGGGGCCTACAATGAGCAGTTCTTC. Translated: CATLVDSGGAYNEQFF.

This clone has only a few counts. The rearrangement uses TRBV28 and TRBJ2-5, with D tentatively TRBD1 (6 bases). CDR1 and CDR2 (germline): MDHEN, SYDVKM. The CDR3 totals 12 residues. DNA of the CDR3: TGTGCTTCCCTCAGGGGTCAAGAGACCCAGTACTTC. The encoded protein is CASLRGQETQYF.

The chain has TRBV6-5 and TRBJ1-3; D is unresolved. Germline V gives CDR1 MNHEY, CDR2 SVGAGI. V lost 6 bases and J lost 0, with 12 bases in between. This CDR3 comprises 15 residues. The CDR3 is CASSRPTSSGNTIYF. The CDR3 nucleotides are TGTGCCAGCAGCAGGCCCACAAGCTCTGGAAACACCATATATTTT.

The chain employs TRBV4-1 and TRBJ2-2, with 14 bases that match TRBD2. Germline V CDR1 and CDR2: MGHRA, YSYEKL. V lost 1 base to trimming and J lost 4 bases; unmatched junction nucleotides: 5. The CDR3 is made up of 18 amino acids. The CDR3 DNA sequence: TGCGCCAGCAGCCAAGGGGGACTAGCGGGAGTTGGCACCGGGGAGCTGTTTTTT. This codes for CASSQGGLAGVGTGELFF.

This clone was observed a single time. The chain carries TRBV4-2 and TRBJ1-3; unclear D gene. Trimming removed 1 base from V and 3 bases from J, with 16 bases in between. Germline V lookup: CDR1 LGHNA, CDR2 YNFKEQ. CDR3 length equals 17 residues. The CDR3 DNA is TGTGCCAGCAGCCAAGTAGGCACAGCTCTAAGTGGAAACACCATATATTTT. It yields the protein CASSQVGTALSGNTIYF.

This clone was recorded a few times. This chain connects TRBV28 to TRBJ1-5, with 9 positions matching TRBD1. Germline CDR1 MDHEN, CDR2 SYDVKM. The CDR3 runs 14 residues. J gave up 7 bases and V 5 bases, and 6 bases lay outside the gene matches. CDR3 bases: TGTGCCAGCAGTCCCGGACAGGGGAGACAGCCCCAGCATTTT. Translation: CASSPGQGRQPQHF.

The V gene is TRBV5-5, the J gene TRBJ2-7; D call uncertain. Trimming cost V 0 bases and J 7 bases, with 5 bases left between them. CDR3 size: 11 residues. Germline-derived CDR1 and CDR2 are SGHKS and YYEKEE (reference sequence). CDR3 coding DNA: TGTGCCAGCAGCTTGGTCGGGGAGCAGTACTTC. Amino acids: CASSLVGEQYF.

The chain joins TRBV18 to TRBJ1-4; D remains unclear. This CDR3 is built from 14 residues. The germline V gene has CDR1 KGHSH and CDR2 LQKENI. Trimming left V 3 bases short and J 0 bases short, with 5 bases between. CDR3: CASSPSATNEKLFF. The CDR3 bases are TGTGCCAGCTCACCGTCTGCAACTAATGAAAAACTGTTTTTT.

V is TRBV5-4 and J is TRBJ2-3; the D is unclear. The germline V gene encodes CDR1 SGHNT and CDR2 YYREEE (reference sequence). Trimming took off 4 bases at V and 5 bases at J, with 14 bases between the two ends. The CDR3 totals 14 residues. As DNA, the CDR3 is TGTGCCAGCAGCCCCGGGTTTGGCCAAGATACGCAGTATTTT. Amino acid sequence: CASSPGFGQDTQYF.